Shown below are 31 T cell receptor beta chains from a single sample sequenced in a study of blood T cells in healthy people across ages. A sample-barcoded 5' primer and a J-beta primer mix were used in a second PCR of roughly 7 to 12 cycles. TCRdb reprocessed the 5' RACE reads with MiXCR, giving one entry per CDR3 protein. This sample has hundreds of thousands of distinct CDR3 sequences, with approximately 30% found just once. Sequencing was carried out using blood. These receptors were collected from a woman of 80 years or more in good health.

This rearrangement joins TRBV4-1 to TRBJ1-2; maybe TRBD1 (5 bases). Germline V gene sequence: CDR1 MGHRA, CDR2 YSYEKL. This CDR3 comprises 16 residues. V lost 0 bases and J 5 bases, leaving 16 bases between the germline ends. This CDR3 is CASSQDPGRDPYGYTF. In DNA, the CDR3 is TGCGCCAGCAGCCAAGATCCGGGCAGGGACCCATATGGCTACACCTTC.

This clonotype has a single count. The chain is built from TRBV27 and TRBJ2-5, with D perhaps matching TRBD2 (6 bases). V lost 0 bases and J 7 bases, leaving 12 bases between the germline ends. The germline V gene encodes CDR1 MNHEY and CDR2 SMNVEV (reference sequence). CDR3 length equals 14 residues. CDR3 DNA: TGTGCCAGCAGTTTATCAGGCGGGGACGGGACCCAGTACTTC. It specifies CASSLSGGDGTQYF.

This clonotype was counted ten times or more. The chain recombines TRBV6-5 with TRBJ2-3, with 7 bases lining up with TRBD2. Germline V gives CDR1 MNHEY, CDR2 SVGAGI. The trim removed 6 bases at V and 0 bases at J, leaving 6 bases unmatched. CDR3 length equals 15 residues. Here the CDR3 reads CASSRGGTSTDTQYF. DNA for the CDR3: TGTGCCAGCAGCCGCGGGGGAACTAGCACAGATACGCAGTATTTT.

A note on this clonotype: The junction does not match germline at one end; this may be a read error. CDR3 DNA: TGTACCATCAGCGTTCTAGAGCAAGAGACCCAGTACTTC. It specifies CTISVLEQETQYF. The chain carries TRBV10-3 and TRBJ2-5; D unresolved. The CDR3 loop spans 13 amino acids. Germline V lookup: CDR1 ENHRY, CDR2 SYGVKD.

Comment on this clonotype: This may be a read error: a much more frequent sequence differs by one nucleotide. V and J are TRBV5-1 and TRBJ2-1; D is ambiguous. The J call is doubtful: the DNA matches TRBJ2-7 better. This CDR3 has 15 residues. Germline-derived CDR1 and CDR2 are SGHRS and YFSETQ. The CDR3: CASSLARSSYNEQYF. DNA of the CDR3: TGCGCCAGCAGCTTGGCCAGGAGCTCCTACAATGAGCAGTACTTC.

J is TRBJ1-5 and V is TRBV28, with 12 bases aligning to TRBD1. With V trimmed by 5 bases and J by 6 bases, 8 bases remained unmatched. The CDR3 contains 16 residues. CDR1 and CDR2 (germline): MDHEN, SYDVKM. This CDR3 reads CASSDPGQGARQPQHF. The CDR3 DNA follows: TGTGCCAGCAGTGATCCGGGACAGGGGGCGCGTCAGCCCCAGCATTTT. The full variable domain, rest sourced from reference TRBV28 and TRBJ1-5, is DVKVTQSSRYLVKRTGEKVFLECVQDMDHENMFWYRQDPGLGLRLIYFSYDVKMKEKGDIPEGYSVSREKKERFSLILESASTNQTSMYLCASSDPGQGARQPQHFGDGTRLSIL.

In the case of this clonotype: At one end, the junction sequence differs from germline, possibly due to a read error. The rearrangement uses TRBV6-2 or TRBV6-3 and TRBJ1-1; D is undetermined. From germline, CDR1 is MNHEY and CDR2 SVGEGT. This CDR3 region has 13 residues. CDR3 nucleotides: TGTGCCGGCAGTGCTTATCGGGGCACTGAAGCTTTCTTT. Protein: CAGSAYRGTEAFF.

The chain carries TRBV7-3 and TRBJ2-5; 10 bases align to TRBD2. V was clipped by 5 bases and J by 13 bases; unmatched bases: 16. Germline assignment: CDR1 SGHTA and CDR2 FQGTGA. The CDR3 covers 15 residues. In nucleotides, the CDR3 is TGTGCCAGCAGCCGTGTAGCGGGGGGCCTACGAGAGCGGTACTTC. This gives the protein CASSRVAGGLRERYF.

This clonotype was observed many times. The chain combines TRBV3-1 with TRBJ2-3; 7 nucleotides agree with TRBD2. The CDR3 is 15 amino acids. V trimming: 4 bases; J trimming: 3 bases; junction bases outside the gene matches: 7. Looked up from germline, CDR1 is LGHDT and CDR2 is YNNKEL (reference sequence). The CDR3 coding sequence is TGTGCCAGCAGCCGTAGGGAGGGCGGAACAGATACGCAGTATTTT. It codes for CASSRREGGTDTQYF.

The V gene is TRBV2, the J gene TRBJ1-1; 7 bases map to TRBD1. This CDR3 has 12 amino acids. The trim removed 5 bases at V and 7 bases at J, leaving 4 bases unmatched. Germline V CDR1 and CDR2: SNHLY, FYNNEI. This CDR3 is CASSWDSSEAFF. The CDR3 DNA reads as TGTGCCAGCAGTTGGGACAGCAGTGAAGCTTTCTTT.

J is TRBJ2-7 and V is TRBV5-6; the D call may be TRBD1 or TRBD2 (5 bases each). The CDR3 has 14 residues. In germline, CDR1 is SGHDT, CDR2 YYEEEE. Trimming removed 3 bases from V and 2 bases from J, with 12 bases in between. As DNA, the CDR3 is TGTGCCAGCAGCTGGGGGAATAATCCCTACGAGCAGTACTTC. This translates into CASSWGNNPYEQYF.

The V gene is TRBV5-1, the J gene TRBJ2-5; TRBD2 aligns across 9 bases. Germline-derived CDR1 and CDR2 are SGHRS and YFSETQ. J lost 1 base, V lost 4 bases, and 11 bases had no gene match. This CDR3 is built from 17 residues. CDR3: CASSLGTLAGPQETQYF. In DNA, the CDR3 is TGCGCCAGCAGCCTGGGCACACTAGCGGGTCCCCAAGAGACCCAGTACTTC.

The chain recombines TRBV20-1 with TRBJ1-2, with D possibly matching TRBD1 (5 bases). Germline V gene lookup returns CDR1 DFQATT and CDR2 SNEGSKA (reference sequence). The CDR3 contains 15 residues. Trimming removed 3 bases from V and 0 bases from J, with 14 bases in between. The CDR3 spells CSARDVTGANYGYTF. CDR3 nucleotides: TGCAGTGCTAGGGATGTTACAGGAGCTAACTATGGCTACACCTTC.

V gene TRBV20-1 combines with J gene TRBJ2-5; 11 bases line up with TRBD2. TRBJ2-7 matches the DNA end more closely, so the J call is doubtful. The CDR3 is 15 amino acids. Looked up from germline, CDR1 is DFQATT and CDR2 is SNEGSKA (reference sequence). The CDR3 protein is CSASDSGGANSEQYF. CDR3 DNA: TGCAGTGCTAGTGATAGCGGGGGGGCAAATAGCGAGCAGTACTTC.

This clonotype was counted at least ten times. V and J are TRBV7-9 and TRBJ1-5; D is unresolved. The CDR3 is made up of 13 amino acids. From germline, CDR1 is SEHNR and CDR2 FQNEAQ (reference sequence). The V end lost 5 bases, the J end lost 4 bases, and 9 bases lay between the germline ends. The CDR3 coding sequence is TGTGCCAGCAGCCCAGGAGTAAATCAGCCCCAGCATTTT. It encodes CASSPGVNQPQHF.

The chain recombines TRBV7-2 with TRBJ1-1; D unresolved. V was cut by 5 bases and J by 0 bases, with 13 bases left in between. CDR1 and CDR2 (germline): SGHTA, FQGNSA. The CDR3 has 15 residues. The CDR3 is CASSRRGQMNTEAFF. The DNA for the CDR3 is TGTGCCAGCAGCCGGCGGGGTCAAATGAACACTGAAGCTTTCTTT.

In its sample, this clonotype was seen a few times. This sequence joins TRBV20-1 and TRBJ1-4, with D tentatively TRBD1 (6 bases). V was cut by 3 bases and J by 8 bases, with 16 bases left in between. The CDR3 is made up of 14 amino acids. In germline, CDR1 is DFQATT, CDR2 SNEGSKA (reference sequence). Here the CDR3 reads CSAREQGSREKLFF. The CDR3 DNA is TGCAGTGCTAGGGAACAGGGTTCTAGGGAAAAACTGTTTTTT.

V gene TRBV27 combines with J gene TRBJ1-6; D is ambiguous. This CDR3 spans 15 amino acids. Trimming shortened V by 0 bases and J by 9 bases, and 12 bases separated the two germline ends. The germline V gene has CDR1 MNHEY and CDR2 SMNVEV (reference sequence). The CDR3 reads CASSLSSGVGSPLHF. The CDR3, as DNA: TGTGCCAGCAGTTTATCGTCCGGGGTGGGTTCACCCCTCCACTTT.

This rearrangement joins TRBV6-1 to TRBJ1-2, with D unclear. Germline CDR1 and CDR2: MNHNS and SASEGT. This CDR3 is built from 14 residues. The V end was cut by 0 bases, the J end by 6 bases, with 11 bases between. CDR3 sequence: CASSEALEGNGYTF. CDR3 bases: TGTGCCAGCAGTGAAGCTCTGGAGGGTAATGGCTACACCTTC.

This clonotype was seen ten or more times. The V gene is TRBV6-2 or TRBV6-3, the J gene TRBJ1-5; D perhaps matches TRBD1 (6 bases). The V end lost 6 bases, the J end lost 5 bases, and 17 bases lay between the germline ends. The CDR3 is made up of 15 amino acids. Germline V CDR1 and CDR2: MNHEY, SVGEGT. CDR3 loop: CASSPMLGGYQPQHF. Written as DNA, the CDR3 is TGTGCCAGCAGCCCGATGTTAGGGGGATATCAGCCCCAGCATTTT.

The genes are TRBV7-6 and TRBJ2-5, with 7 positions matching TRBD2. The DNA end favors TRBJ2-7, so the J call may be wrong. The CDR3 has 15 residues. Looked up from germline, CDR1 is SGHVS and CDR2 is FNYEAQ. CDR3 DNA: TGTGCCAGCAGCCCGGATTGGGGGGGAGGCTACGAGCAGTACTTC. This codes for CASSPDWGGGYEQYF.

The rearrangement links TRBV4-2 to TRBJ1-3, with D perhaps TRBD1 (6 bases). The germline V gene encodes CDR1 LGHNA and CDR2 YNFKEQ. V was pared by 2 bases and J by 2 bases, with 13 bases between. The CDR3 contains 16 residues. The CDR3 bases are TGTGCCAGCAGCCAACAACAGGGATCTACTGGAAACACCATATATTTT. Amino acid sequence: CASSQQQGSTGNTIYF.

This clonotype has at least ten counts. The V and J genes are TRBV29-1 and TRBJ2-7, with TRBD1 identical over 10 bases. This CDR3 contains 13 residues. The V gene's germline CDR1 is SQVTM and CDR2 ANQGSEA. V shed 6 bases and J 3 bases; nucleotides not matched to a gene: 5. The CDR3 sequence: CSVGRDRGYEQYF. The CDR3 coding sequence is TGCAGCGTGGGCCGGGACAGGGGCTACGAGCAGTACTTC.

The chain employs TRBV12-3 or TRBV12-4 and TRBJ2-7; 8 nucleotides match TRBD1. The J call is doubtful: the DNA matches TRBJ2-4 better. This CDR3 is 15 amino acids long. DNA for the CDR3: TGTGCCAGCAGTCCAGGGACAGGACTGACTAACATTCAGTACTTC. This codes for CASSPGTGLTNIQYF.

This clonotype was counted only a few times. A much larger clone lies one base from this, so it may be a read error. The CDR3 DNA sequence: TGTGCCACCAGCAAGGACAGTCGCTACGAGCAGTACTTC. This gives the protein CATSKDSRYEQYF. The rearrangement links TRBV15 to TRBJ2-7; TRBD1 is a possible D gene (6 bases). This CDR3 region has 13 residues. V was pared by 4 bases and J by 3 bases, with 10 bases between. CDR1 is LNHNV and CDR2 is YYDKDF in the germline V gene (reference sequence).

The V call is TRBV29-1, the J call TRBJ2-7; D is ambiguous. This CDR3 spans 14 amino acids. Trimming removed 8 bases from V and 2 bases from J, with 19 bases in between. Germline values: CDR1 SQVTM, CDR2 ANQGSEA. The CDR3 nucleotides read TGCAGCAGCCGATCTCAGGCGGATCCCTACGAGCAGTACTTC. It specifies CSSRSQADPYEQYF.

The table lists this clonotype with a few counts. This may come from a read error, since a much larger clone is one base off. The chain links TRBV5-1 to TRBJ2-5; D perhaps matches TRBD2 (7 bases). The end of the DNA aligns better with TRBJ2-1, so the J call may be wrong. Germline CDR1 and CDR2: SGHRS and YFSETQ. The CDR3 sequence is 15 residues long. The CDR3 nucleotides are TGCGCCAGCAGCTTGTCACAGGGTGCGGGAGAGACCCAGTTCTTC. It encodes CASSLSQGAGETQFF.

This sequence joins TRBV7-3 and TRBJ2-1, with D possibly matching TRBD2 (5 bases). This CDR3 is built from 11 residues. Germline lookup yields CDR1 SGHTA and CDR2 FQGTGA. The V end was cut by 3 bases, the J end by 12 bases, with 9 bases between. As DNA, the CDR3 is TGTGCCAGCAGCTTGAGCGGCGGGCAGTTCTTC. As protein: CASSLSGGQFF.

This clonotype has at least ten counts. The chain recombines TRBV6-6 with TRBJ2-3; D ambiguous. The germline CDR1 and CDR2 sequences are MNHNY and SVGAGI (reference sequence). The germline V and J ends were trimmed by 4 bases and 2 bases, with 19 bases remaining between them. The CDR3 is made up of 17 amino acids. The CDR3 region is CASSFLGAPTDTDTQYF. CDR3 DNA: TGTGCCAGCAGTTTCCTAGGAGCGCCGACCGACACAGATACGCAGTATTTT.

The table lists this clonotype with many counts. CDR3 nucleotide sequence: TGCAGCGTTGGAGGCCCCGCGGGGGGCTACACCTTC. It is translated as CSVGGPAGGYTF. The chain is built from TRBV29-1 and TRBJ1-2; D is unresolved. CDR3 length equals 12 residues. Germline CDR1 and CDR2: SQVTM and ANQGSEA. The ends were cut back, 4 bases at V and 8 bases at J, with 14 bases in the middle.

This clonotype occurred many times. A clone one base away is much larger, so this may be a read error. V usage is TRBV20-1 and J usage is TRBJ2-1; unclear D gene. The J call may be incorrect, as the DNA end agrees better with TRBJ2-7. Germline-derived CDR1 and CDR2 are DFQATT and SNEGSKA (reference sequence). This CDR3 is 13 amino acids long. Written as DNA, the CDR3 is TGCAGTGCTAGAGATCTAGGCTACAATGAGCAGTACTTC. Its protein is CSARDLGYNEQYF.